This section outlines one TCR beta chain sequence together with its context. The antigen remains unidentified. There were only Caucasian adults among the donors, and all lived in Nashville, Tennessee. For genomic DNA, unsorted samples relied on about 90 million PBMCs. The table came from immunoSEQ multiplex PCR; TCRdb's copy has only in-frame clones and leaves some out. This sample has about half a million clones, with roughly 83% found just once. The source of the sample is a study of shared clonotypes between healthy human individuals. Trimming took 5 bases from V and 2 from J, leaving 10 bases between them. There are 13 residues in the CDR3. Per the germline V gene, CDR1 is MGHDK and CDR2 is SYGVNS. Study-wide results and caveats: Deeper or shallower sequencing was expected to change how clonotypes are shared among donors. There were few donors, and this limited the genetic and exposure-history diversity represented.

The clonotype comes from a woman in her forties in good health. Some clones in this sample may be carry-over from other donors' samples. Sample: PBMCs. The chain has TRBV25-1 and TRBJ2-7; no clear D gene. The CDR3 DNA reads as TGTGCCAGCAGTCCCCTAGGGCCCTACGAGCAGTACTTC. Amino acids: CASSPLGPYEQYF.